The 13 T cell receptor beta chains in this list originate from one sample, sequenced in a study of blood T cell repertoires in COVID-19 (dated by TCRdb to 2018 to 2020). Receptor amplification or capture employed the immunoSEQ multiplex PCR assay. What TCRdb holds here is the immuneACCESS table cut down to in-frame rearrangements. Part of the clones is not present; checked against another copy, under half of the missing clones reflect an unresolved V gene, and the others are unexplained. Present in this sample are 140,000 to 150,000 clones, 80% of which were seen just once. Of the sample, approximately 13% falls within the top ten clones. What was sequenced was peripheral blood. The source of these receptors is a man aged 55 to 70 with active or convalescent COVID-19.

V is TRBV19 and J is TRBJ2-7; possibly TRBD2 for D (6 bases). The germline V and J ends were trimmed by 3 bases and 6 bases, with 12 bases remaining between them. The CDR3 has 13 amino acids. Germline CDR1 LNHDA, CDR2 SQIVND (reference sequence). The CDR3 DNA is TGTGCCAGTAGTATGGCCCGGGGAGGCGAGCAGTACTTC. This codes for CASSMARGGEQYF.

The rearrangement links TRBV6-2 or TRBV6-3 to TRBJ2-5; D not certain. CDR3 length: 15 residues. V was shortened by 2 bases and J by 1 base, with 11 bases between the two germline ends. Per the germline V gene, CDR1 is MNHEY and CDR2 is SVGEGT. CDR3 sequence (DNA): TGTGCCAGCAGTTACCCGAGCCAATCCCAAGAGACCCAGTACTTC. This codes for CASSYPSQSQETQYF.

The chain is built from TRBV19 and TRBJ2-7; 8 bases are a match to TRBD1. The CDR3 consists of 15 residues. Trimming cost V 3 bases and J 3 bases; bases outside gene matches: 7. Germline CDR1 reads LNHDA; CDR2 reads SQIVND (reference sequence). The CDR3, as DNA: TGTGCCAGTAGTATCCTAGGACAGGGTAACTACGAGCAGTACTTC. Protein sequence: CASSILGQGNYEQYF.

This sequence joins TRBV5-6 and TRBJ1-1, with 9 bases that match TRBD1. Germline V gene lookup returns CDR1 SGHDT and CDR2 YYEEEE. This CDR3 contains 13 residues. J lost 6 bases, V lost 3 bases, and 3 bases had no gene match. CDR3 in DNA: TGTGCCAGCAGCTATGGACAGGGGTCTGAAGCTTTCTTT. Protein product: CASSYGQGSEAFF. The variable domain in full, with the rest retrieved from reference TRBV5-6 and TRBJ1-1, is DAGVTQSPTHLIKTRGQQVTLRCSPKSGHDTVSWYQQALGQGPQFIFQYYEEEERQRGNFPDRFSGHQFPNYSSELNVNALLLGDSALYLCASSYGQGSEAFFGQGTRLTVV.

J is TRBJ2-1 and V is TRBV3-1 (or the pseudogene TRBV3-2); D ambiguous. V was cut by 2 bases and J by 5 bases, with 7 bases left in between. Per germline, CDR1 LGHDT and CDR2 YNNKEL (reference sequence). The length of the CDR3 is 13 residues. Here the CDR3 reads CASSQYRNNEQFF. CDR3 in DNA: TGTGCCAGCAGCCAATACAGAAACAATGAGCAGTTCTTC.

The CDR3 region is CASSVSGNPYGYTF. CDR3 coding DNA: TGTGCCAGCAGCGTCTCAGGGAATCCCTATGGCTACACCTTC. This rearrangement joins TRBV9 to TRBJ1-2; maybe TRBD1 (5 bases). V was cut by 2 bases and J by 4 bases, with 12 bases left in between. The CDR3 totals 14 residues. The germline gives CDR1 SGDLS, CDR2 YYNGEE.

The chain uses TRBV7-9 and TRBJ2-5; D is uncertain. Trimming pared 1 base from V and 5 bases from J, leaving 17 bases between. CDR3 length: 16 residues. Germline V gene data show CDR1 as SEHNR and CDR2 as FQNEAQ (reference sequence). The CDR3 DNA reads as TGTGCCAGCAGCTTAGTCCTAGGCCAGCCCCGGGAGACCCAGTACTTC. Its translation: CASSLVLGQPRETQYF. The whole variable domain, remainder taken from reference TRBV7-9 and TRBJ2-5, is DTGVSQNPRHKITKRGQNVTFRCDPISEHNRLYWYRQTLGQGPEFLTYFQNEAQLEKSRLLSDRFSAERPKGSFSTLEIQRTEQGDSAMYLCASSLVLGQPRETQYFGPGTRLLVL.

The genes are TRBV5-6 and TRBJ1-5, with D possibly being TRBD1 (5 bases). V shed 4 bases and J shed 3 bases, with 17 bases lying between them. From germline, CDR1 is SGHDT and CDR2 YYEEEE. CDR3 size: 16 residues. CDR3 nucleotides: TGTGCCAGCAGCCCCTGGTGGAAGGGGAACAATCAGCCCCAGCATTTT. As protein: CASSPWWKGNNQPQHF.

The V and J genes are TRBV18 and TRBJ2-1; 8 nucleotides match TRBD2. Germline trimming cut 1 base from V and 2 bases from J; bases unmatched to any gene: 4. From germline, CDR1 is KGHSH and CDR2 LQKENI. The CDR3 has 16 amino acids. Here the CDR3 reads CASSPRREGTYNEQFF. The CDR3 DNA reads TGTGCCAGCTCACCACGACGGGAGGGGACCTACAATGAGCAGTTCTTC.

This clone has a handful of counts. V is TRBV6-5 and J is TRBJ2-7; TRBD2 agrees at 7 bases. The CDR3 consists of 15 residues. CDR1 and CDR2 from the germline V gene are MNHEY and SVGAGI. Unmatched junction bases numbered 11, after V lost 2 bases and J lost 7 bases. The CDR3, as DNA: TGTGCCAGCAGTTACCGGGGGGACGCCCCTAGGGAGCAGTACTTC. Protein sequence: CASSYRGDAPREQYF.

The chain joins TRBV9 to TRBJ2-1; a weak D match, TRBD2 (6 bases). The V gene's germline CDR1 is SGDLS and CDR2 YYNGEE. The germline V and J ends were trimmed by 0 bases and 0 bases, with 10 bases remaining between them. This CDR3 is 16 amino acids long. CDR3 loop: CASSVAGEPSYNEQFF. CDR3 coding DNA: TGTGCCAGCAGCGTAGCGGGGGAGCCCTCCTACAATGAGCAGTTCTTC.

The CDR3 nucleotides read TGTGCCAGTAACCCACTCGGGCTAGCGGGAACCTCAGGTGAGCAGTTCTTC. Translation: CASNPLGLAGTSGEQFF. This chain uses TRBV7-2 with TRBJ2-1; TRBD2 matches at 9 bases. This CDR3 is 17 amino acids long. J was trimmed by 9 bases and V by 9 bases; bases with no gene match: 21. From germline, CDR1 is SGHTA and CDR2 FQGNSA.

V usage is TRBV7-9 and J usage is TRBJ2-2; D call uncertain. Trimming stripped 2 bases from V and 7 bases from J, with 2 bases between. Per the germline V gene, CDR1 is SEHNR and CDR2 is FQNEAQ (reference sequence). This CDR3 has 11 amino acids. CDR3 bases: TGTGCCAGCAGCTTACTCGGGGAGCTGTTTTTT. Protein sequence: CASSLLGELFF.